The present T cell receptor beta chain was sequenced within a study of blood T cell repertoires in COVID-19. Study summary: Material from acute and convalescent COVID-19 was sourced from the United States, Italy and Spain. Sample material is recorded as cDNA or gDNA derived from T cells, B-cell-depleted T cells, or PBMCs.

Recruitment covered about two dozen US areas and drew participants whose ages spanned about 18 to 90 years. Cohort assignment relied on participant-reported clinical history. The germline V and J ends were trimmed by 3 bases and 5 bases, with 19 bases remaining between them. CDR3 size: 16 residues. CDR1 is LNHDA and CDR2 is SQIVND in the germline V gene (reference sequence). This table comes from immunoSEQ multiplex PCR, and its TCRdb copy is limited to in-frame clones, with some not included. The sample comprises fewer than 450,000 clones, roughly 88% of which are singletons, and approximately 0.55% rests with the top ten.

The rearrangement links TRBV19 to TRBJ1-2; D gene unclear. The sequencing input was PBMCs or T cells enriched from blood (not recorded which). The sequence came from a man between 18 and 29 years old who had recovered from COVID-19. The CDR3 DNA sequence: TGTGCCAGTAGTATCAGGACCCCGGGAGCGAGTTATGGCTACACCTTC. Its protein is CASSIRTPGASYGYTF.